The source of this T cell receptor (beta chain) is a study of beta chain features in type 1 diabetes. Findings and limits, study-wide: Patients with type 1 diabetes carried fewer insertions and had more deletions at their VDJ junctions. Compared with healthy donors, patients appeared to share more similar naive, central memory and regulatory TCRB repertoires. Among patients with Type 1 diabetes, TCRB CDR3s were moderately but significantly shorter in every one of the four CD4+ subsets.

On this clone: What it recognizes is unknown.

V was cut by 2 bases and J by 4 bases, with 14 bases left in between. The CDR3 runs to 15 residues. The V gene's germline CDR1 is SGHDN and CDR2 FVKESK. Expressed TCRB transcripts were sequenced after all isolated RNA was converted to cDNA. Each sample of naive, central memory or regulatory T cells had, on average, roughly 3.4 million reads. Produced via immunoSEQ multiplex PCR; TCRdb's table is partial and in-frame only. In the table there are 200,000 to 300,000 clones, more than 11% of which are singletons. This TCR was sampled from a man between 25 and 39 years old with type 1 diabetes. The sample was naive CD4+ T cells from blood. The chain links TRBV14 to TRBJ2-5, with a tentative D call TRBD2 (6 bases). This CDR3 is CASSQSREAAETQYF. CDR3 DNA sequence: TGTGCCAGCAGCCAATCCAGGGAGGCGGCAGAGACCCAGTACTTC.